This T cell receptor (beta chain) appears in the sequencing data of a study of cytomegalovirus exposure and HLA in healthy donors. The PCR ran on 60 Vbeta and 13 Jbeta primers. The table came from immunoSEQ multiplex PCR; TCRdb's copy has only in-frame clones and leaves some out. The sample shows roughly 160,000 clones, roughly 80% of them seen only once. V lost 8 bases, J lost 1 base, and 11 bases stayed unmatched. Per germline, CDR1 LNHDA and CDR2 SQIVND (reference sequence). The CDR3 length is 16 residues. Sequenced sample: PBMCs. The chain employs TRBV19 and TRBJ2-5; TRBD2 matches at 9 bases. The source of this sequence is a man in his fifties in good health and CMV-seropositive. The CDR3 DNA is TGTGCCAGTTCTACCCCGGGACTAGCCTCCCAAGAGACCCAGTACTTC. It translates to CASSTPGLASQETQYF. The full variable domain, its missing parts supplied by reference TRBV19 and TRBJ2-5, is DGGITQSPKYLFRKEGQNVTLSCEQNLNHDAMYWYRQDPGQGLRLIYYSQIVNDFQKGDIAEGYSVSREKKESFPLTVTSAQKNPTAFYLCASSTPGLASQETQYFGPGTRLLVL.